This TCR beta chain emerged from a study of shared clonotypes between healthy human individuals. Study information: In total, the donors were two women and a few men aged 18 to 49. A donor's plate count was three for CD4 naive and three for CD4 memory; CD8 naive had two and CD8 memory one. Study results and caveats: The study drew on few donors, limiting represented genetic and exposure-history diversity.

Here immunoSEQ multiplex PCR was the method, and the copy in TCRdb shows in-frame clones only, minus some. The sample holds 1.4 million to 1.5 million clones, roughly 96% seen once. Concerning this clone: Its antigen is currently unknown. The same CDR3 can be traced to other DNA sequences in this sample.

The CDR3 covers 13 residues. V was pared by 3 bases and J by 2 bases, with 7 bases between. Germline V gives CDR1 KGHSH, CDR2 LQKENI. The sequence was obtained from a man aged 30 to 45 in good health. The sequenced sample consisted of naive CD4+ T cells sorted from blood. The subset here: CD45RA+ positively selected. This chain connects TRBV18 to TRBJ2-5, with D uncertain. CDR3 bases: TGTGCCAGCTCACCGGGCCAGCAAGAGACCCAGTACTTC. Protein product: CASSPGQQETQYF.